This is a list of T cell receptor beta chains from one sample in a study of CD8 T cells in Susac syndrome. From the immunoSEQ multiplex PCR reads, TCRdb called clonotypes with MiXCR, one entry per CDR3 protein. The table records 150,000 to 200,000 distinct CDR3 sequences, roughly 94% of them present only once. The specimen was CD4+ T cells from PBMCs. Every receptor here comes from a human donor with multiple sclerosis. The CDR3 runs from the conserved cysteine through the conserved F or W. The D gene is left open where the match is weak. A clone size is listed for some rows: how often the clone was seen (once, few, many), or a class if it is expanded.

D: TRBD2
J: TRBJ2-1
V: TRBV12-3/TRBV12-4
size: NA
CDR3: CASTYGLAAYNEQFF
DNA: TGTGCCAGCACCTACGGACTAGCGGCCTACAATGAGCAGTTCTTC

D: NA
J: TRBJ2-3
V: TRBV5-1
size: once
CDR3: CASKSGIGTDTQYF
DNA: TGCGCCAGCAAGTCAGGGATAGGCACAGATACGCAGTATTTT

D: NA
J: TRBJ1-1
V: TRBV6-2/TRBV6-3
size: NA
CDR3: CAVMTGPTAEAFF
DNA: TGTGCCGTCATGACAGGCCCGACGGCTGAAGCTTTCTTT

D: NA
J: TRBJ2-5
V: TRBV20-1
size: NA
CDR3: CSARDLGLQETQYF
DNA: TGCAGTGCTAGAGATCTAGGGCTACAAGAGACCCAGTACTTC

D: NA
J: TRBJ2-7
V: TRBV28
size: NA
CDR3: CASTTAGEQYF
DNA: TGTGCCAGCACTACAGCGGGCGAGCAGTACTTC

D: TRBD2
J: TRBJ2-5
V: TRBV18
size: NA
CDR3: CASSPPGREETQYF
DNA: TGTGCCAGCTCACCACCGGGGAGGGAAGAGACCCAGTACTTC

D: NA
J: TRBJ2-2
V: TRBV7-2
size: NA
CDR3: CASSPHGQNTGELFF
DNA: TGTGCCAGCAGCCCCCACGGCCAGAACACCGGGGAGCTGTTTTTT

D: NA
J: TRBJ1-1
V: TRBV29-1
size: NA
CDR3: CSVEPSLTEAFF
DNA: TGCAGCGTTGAGCCCAGCCTGACTGAAGCTTTCTTT

D: NA
J: TRBJ1-2
V: TRBV9
size: NA
CDR3: CASSSIGTYGYTF
DNA: TGTGCCAGCAGCTCGATAGGGACCTATGGCTACACCTTC

D: TRBD1
J: TRBJ2-5
V: TRBV18
size: NA
CDR3: CASSPPIGQGDSTETQYF
DNA: TGTGCCAGCTCACCACCGATCGGCCAGGGGGATTCTACGGAGACCCAGTACTTC

D: NA
J: TRBJ1-1
V: TRBV19
size: NA
CDR3: CASTNYGTWTEAFF
DNA: TGTGCCAGTACTAATTACGGGACATGGACTGAAGCTTTCTTT

D: NA
J: TRBJ1-5
V: TRBV20-1
size: NA
CDR3: CSALGSNQPQHF
DNA: TGCAGTGCTTTAGGGAGCAATCAGCCCCAGCATTTT

D: TRBD1
J: TRBJ2-4
V: TRBV20-1
size: NA
CDR3: CSLSGGMGAKNIQYF
DNA: TGCAGTCTCTCAGGGGGAATGGGGGCCAAAAACATTCAGTACTTC

D: TRBD2
J: TRBJ2-2
V: TRBV4-3
size: NA
CDR3: CASSQDVAAGATGELFF
DNA: TGCGCCAGCAGCCAAGATGTGGCAGCGGGAGCCACCGGGGAGCTGTTTTTT

D: NA
J: TRBJ2-3
V: TRBV2
size: NA
CDR3: CATWAGLGTDTQYF
DNA: TGTGCCACCTGGGCAGGGTTGGGCACAGATACGCAGTATTTT

D: NA
J: TRBJ2-2
V: TRBV18
size: NA
CDR3: CASSLREGTGELFF
DNA: TGTGCCAGCTCACTCAGAGAAGGTACCGGGGAGCTGTTTTTT

D: NA
J: TRBJ1-5
V: TRBV24-1
size: NA
CDR3: CATSESGYQPQHF
DNA: TGTGCCACCAGTGAGTCAGGGTATCAGCCCCAGCATTTT

D: NA
J: TRBJ1-1
V: TRBV5-1
size: NA
CDR3: CASSQGSNTEAFF
DNA: TGCGCCAGCAGCCAGGGCTCGAACACTGAAGCTTTCTTT

D: TRBD2
J: TRBJ2-1
V: TRBV29-1
size: NA
CDR3: CSAVTRGAGREQFF
DNA: TGCAGCGCCGTGACCCGGGGAGCGGGGCGGGAGCAGTTCTTC

D: TRBD1
J: TRBJ1-4
V: TRBV12-3/TRBV12-4
size: NA
CDR3: CASSRTGGSATNEKLFF
DNA: TGTGCCAGCAGTCGGACAGGGGGCTCTGCAACTAATGAAAAACTGTTTTTT

D: NA
J: TRBJ2-2
V: TRBV30
size: NA
CDR3: CAWTRGYGELFF
DNA: TGTGCCTGGACCCGAGGGTACGGGGAGCTGTTTTTT

D: TRBD1
J: TRBJ2-1
V: TRBV20-1
size: NA
CDR3: CSASRGSDRGNEQFF
DNA: TGCAGTGCTAGCCGGGGGTCTGACAGGGGTAATGAGCAGTTCTTC

D: NA
J: TRBJ1-2
V: TRBV18
size: NA
CDR3: CASSPGQGQEGYTF
DNA: TGTGCCAGCTCACCAGGCCAGGGGCAAGAGGGCTACACCTTC

D: NA
J: TRBJ1-1
V: TRBV12-3/TRBV12-4
size: NA
CDR3: CASSFALQEAFF
DNA: TGTGCCAGCAGTTTCGCCCTCCAAGAAGCTTTCTTT

D: NA
J: TRBJ2-5
V: TRBV27
size: NA
CDR3: CASSLLGAGETQYF
DNA: TGTGCCAGCAGTTTACTGGGGGCGGGCGAGACCCAGTACTTC

D: NA
J: TRBJ2-1
V: TRBV14
size: NA
CDR3: CASSQATRNEQFF
DNA: TGTGCCAGCAGCCAAGCTACGAGAAATGAGCAGTTCTTC

D: TRBD1
J: TRBJ1-5
V: TRBV7-2
size: NA
CDR3: CASSPGTGTDQPQHF
DNA: TGTGCCAGCAGCCCAGGGACAGGGACGGATCAGCCCCAGCATTTT

D: TRBD2
J: TRBJ2-1
V: TRBV2
size: once
CDR3: CASRRLAGTNEQFF
DNA: TGTGCCAGCAGAAGACTAGCGGGAACTAATGAGCAGTTCTTC

D: NA
J: TRBJ2-5
V: TRBV28
size: NA
CDR3: CASTLNGETQYF
DNA: TGTGCCAGCACCCTAAATGGGGAGACCCAGTACTTC

D: TRBD2
J: TRBJ2-5
V: TRBV12-3/TRBV12-4
size: NA
CDR3: CASSQAAGGKQETQYF
DNA: TGTGCCAGCAGCCAAGCAGCGGGAGGGAAACAAGAGACCCAGTACTTC

D: NA
J: TRBJ1-1
V: TRBV9
size: NA
CDR3: CASSVGSGNTEAFF
DNA: TGTGCCAGCAGCGTAGGTTCCGGGAACACTGAAGCTTTCTTT

D: NA
J: TRBJ1-2
V: TRBV5-1
size: NA
CDR3: CASSLQGVQYGYTF
DNA: TGCGCCAGCAGCTTACAGGGTGTCCAGTATGGCTACACCTTC

D: TRBD2
J: TRBJ2-1
V: TRBV20-1
size: NA
CDR3: CSAPLAGGNEQFF
DNA: TGCAGTGCCCCCCTAGCGGGAGGCAATGAGCAGTTCTTC

D: TRBD1
J: TRBJ2-4
V: TRBV4-1
size: NA
CDR3: CASSQGGQGNPAKNIQYF
DNA: TGCGCCAGCAGCCAAGGGGGACAGGGGAATCCGGCCAAAAACATTCAGTACTTC

D: NA
J: TRBJ2-1
V: TRBV27
size: NA
CDR3: CASSSHDRHEQFF
DNA: TGTGCCAGCAGTTCCCACGACAGGCATGAGCAGTTCTTC